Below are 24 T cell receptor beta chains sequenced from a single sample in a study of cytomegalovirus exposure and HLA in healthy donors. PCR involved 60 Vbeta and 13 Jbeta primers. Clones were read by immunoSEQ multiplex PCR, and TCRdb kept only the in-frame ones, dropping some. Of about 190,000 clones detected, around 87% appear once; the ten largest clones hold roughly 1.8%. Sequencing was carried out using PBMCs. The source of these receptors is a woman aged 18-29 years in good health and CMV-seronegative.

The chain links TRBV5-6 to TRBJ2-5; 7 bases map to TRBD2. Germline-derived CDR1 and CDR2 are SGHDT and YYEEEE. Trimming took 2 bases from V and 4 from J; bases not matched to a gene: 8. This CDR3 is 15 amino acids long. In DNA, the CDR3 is TGTGCCAGCAGCTTCCTCTCGGGGGGAGGAGAGACCCAGTACTTC. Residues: CASSFLSGGGETQYF.

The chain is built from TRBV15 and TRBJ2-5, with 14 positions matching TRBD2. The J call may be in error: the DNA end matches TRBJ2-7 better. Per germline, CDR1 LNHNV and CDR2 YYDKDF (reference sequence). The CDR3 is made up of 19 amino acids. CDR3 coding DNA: TGTGCCACCAGCCGAGGACTAGCGGGGGGCCCCGTAATGCGCTACGAGCAGTACTTC. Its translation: CATSRGLAGGPVMRYEQYF.

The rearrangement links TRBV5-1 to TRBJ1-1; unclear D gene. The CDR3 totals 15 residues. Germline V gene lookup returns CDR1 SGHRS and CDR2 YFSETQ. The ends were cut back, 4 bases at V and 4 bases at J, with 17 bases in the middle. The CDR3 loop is CASSPAGHEGTEAFF. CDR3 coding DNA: TGCGCCAGCAGCCCTGCTGGCCATGAGGGCACTGAAGCTTTCTTT.

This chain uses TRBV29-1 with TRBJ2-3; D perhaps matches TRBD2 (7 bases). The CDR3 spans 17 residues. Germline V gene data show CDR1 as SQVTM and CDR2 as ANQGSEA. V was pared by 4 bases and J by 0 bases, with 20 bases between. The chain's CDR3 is CSVAGGTGGYSTDTQYF. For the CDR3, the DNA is TGCAGCGTTGCGGGAGGTACGGGGGGCTATAGCACAGATACGCAGTATTTT.

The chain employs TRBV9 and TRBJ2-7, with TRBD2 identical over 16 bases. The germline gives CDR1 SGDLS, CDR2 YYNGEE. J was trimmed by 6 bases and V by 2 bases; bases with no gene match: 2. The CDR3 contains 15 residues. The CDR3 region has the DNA TGTGCCAGCAGCGTCGGGACTAGCGGGGGGGGCGAGCAGTACTTC. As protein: CASSVGTSGGGEQYF. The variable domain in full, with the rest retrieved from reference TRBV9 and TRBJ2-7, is DSGVTQTPKHLITATGQRVTLRCSPRSGDLSVYWYQQSLDQGLQFLIQYYNGEERAKGNILERFSAQQFPDLHSELNLSSLELGDSALYFCASSVGTSGGGEQYFGPGTRLTVT.

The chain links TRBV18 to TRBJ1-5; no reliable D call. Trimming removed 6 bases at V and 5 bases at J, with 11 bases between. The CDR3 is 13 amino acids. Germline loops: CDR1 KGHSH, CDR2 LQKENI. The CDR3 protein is CASSGGEDQPQHF. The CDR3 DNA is TGTGCCAGCTCCGGCGGGGAAGATCAGCCCCAGCATTTT.

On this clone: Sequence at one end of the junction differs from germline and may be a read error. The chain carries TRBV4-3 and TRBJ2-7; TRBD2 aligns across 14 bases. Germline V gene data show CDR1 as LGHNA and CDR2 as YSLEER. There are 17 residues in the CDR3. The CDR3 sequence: CASSHYPGTSGSYEQCF. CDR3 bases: TGCGCCAGCAGCCATTACCCTGGGACTAGCGGGAGCTACGAGCAGTGCTTC.

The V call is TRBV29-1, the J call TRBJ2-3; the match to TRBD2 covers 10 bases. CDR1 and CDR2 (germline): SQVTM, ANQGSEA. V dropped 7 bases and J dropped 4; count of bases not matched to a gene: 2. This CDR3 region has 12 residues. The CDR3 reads CSEAGGSDTQYF. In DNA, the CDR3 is TGCAGCGAAGCGGGGGGGTCAGATACGCAGTATTTT.

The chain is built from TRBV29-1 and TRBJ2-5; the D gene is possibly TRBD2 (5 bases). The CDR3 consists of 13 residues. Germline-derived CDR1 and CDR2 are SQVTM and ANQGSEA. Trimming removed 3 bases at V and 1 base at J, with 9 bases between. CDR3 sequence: CSVDLDFQETQYF. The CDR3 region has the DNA TGCAGCGTTGACTTGGACTTCCAAGAGACCCAGTACTTC.

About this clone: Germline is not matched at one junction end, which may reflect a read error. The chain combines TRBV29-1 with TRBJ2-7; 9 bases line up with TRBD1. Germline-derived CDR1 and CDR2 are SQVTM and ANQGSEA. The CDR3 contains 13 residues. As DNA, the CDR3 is TGCAGCGTTGGAACGGGACAGGGCTACGAGCAGCACTTC. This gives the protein CSVGTGQGYEQHF.

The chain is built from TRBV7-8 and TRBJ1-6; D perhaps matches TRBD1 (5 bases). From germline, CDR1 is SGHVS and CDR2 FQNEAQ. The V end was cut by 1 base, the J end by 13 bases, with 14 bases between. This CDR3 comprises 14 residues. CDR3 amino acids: CASSLEGVFGPLHF. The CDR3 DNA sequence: TGTGCCAGCAGCTTAGAAGGGGTCTTTGGGCCCCTCCACTTT.

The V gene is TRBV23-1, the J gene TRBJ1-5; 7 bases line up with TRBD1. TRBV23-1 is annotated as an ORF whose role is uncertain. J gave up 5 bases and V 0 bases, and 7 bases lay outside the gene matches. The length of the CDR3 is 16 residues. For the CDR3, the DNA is TGCGCCAGCAGTCAATCGTGGGGGACAGATTATCAGCCCCAGCATTTT. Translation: CASSQSWGTDYQPQHF.

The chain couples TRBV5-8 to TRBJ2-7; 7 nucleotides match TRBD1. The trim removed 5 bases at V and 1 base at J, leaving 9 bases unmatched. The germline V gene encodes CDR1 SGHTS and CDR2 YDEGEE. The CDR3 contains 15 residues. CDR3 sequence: CASRNRGGQSYEQYF. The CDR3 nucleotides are TGTGCCAGCAGGAACCGAGGGGGCCAGTCCTACGAGCAGTACTTC.

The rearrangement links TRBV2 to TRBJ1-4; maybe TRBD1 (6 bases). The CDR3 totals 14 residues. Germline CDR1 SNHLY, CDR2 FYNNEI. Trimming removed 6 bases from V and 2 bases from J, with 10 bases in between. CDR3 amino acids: CASRQQGTNEKLFF. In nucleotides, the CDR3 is TGTGCCAGCAGGCAACAGGGCACTAATGAAAAACTGTTTTTT.

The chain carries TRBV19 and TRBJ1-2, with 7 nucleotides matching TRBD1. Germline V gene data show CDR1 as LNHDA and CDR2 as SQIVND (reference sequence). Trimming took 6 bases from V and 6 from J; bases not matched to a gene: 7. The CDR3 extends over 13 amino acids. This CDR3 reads CASSLDRVDGYTF. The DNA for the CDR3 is TGTGCCAGTAGCCTAGACAGGGTCGATGGCTACACCTTC.

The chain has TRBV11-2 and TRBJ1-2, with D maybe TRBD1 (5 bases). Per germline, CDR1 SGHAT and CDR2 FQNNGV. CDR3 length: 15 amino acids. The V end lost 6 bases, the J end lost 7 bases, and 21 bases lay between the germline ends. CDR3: CASSSGGGFYSGYTF. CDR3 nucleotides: TGTGCCAGCAGTTCCGGTGGGGGGTTTTATAGTGGCTACACCTTC.

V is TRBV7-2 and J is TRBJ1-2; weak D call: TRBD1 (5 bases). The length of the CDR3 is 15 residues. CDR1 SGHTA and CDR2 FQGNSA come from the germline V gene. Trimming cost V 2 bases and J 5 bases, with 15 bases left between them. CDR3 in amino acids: CASSLFQRGGYGYTF. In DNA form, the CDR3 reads TGTGCCAGCAGCTTATTTCAAAGGGGCGGTTATGGCTACACCTTC.

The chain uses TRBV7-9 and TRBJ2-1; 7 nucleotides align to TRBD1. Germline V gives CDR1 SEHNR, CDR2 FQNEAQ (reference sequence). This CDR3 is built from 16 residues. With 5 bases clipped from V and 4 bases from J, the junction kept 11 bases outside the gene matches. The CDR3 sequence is CASSILQGLNYNEQFF. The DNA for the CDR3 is TGTGCCAGCAGCATTCTACAGGGGCTAAATTACAATGAGCAGTTCTTC.

CDR3 amino acids: CASTGLNEQYF. The CDR3 nucleotides read TGTGCCAGCACAGGGTTGAACGAGCAGTACTTC. The rearrangement joins TRBV28 to TRBJ2-7; maybe TRBD1 (5 bases). Trimming took off 7 bases at V and 5 bases at J, with 9 bases between the two ends. Germline CDR1 is MDHEN and CDR2 is SYDVKM. The CDR3 is 11 amino acids. The full variable domain, rest sourced from reference TRBV28 and TRBJ2-7, is DVKVTQSSRYLVKRTGEKVFLECVQDMDHENMFWYRQDPGLGLRLIYFSYDVKMKEKGDIPEGYSVSREKKERFSLILESASTNQTSMYLCASTGLNEQYFGPGTRLTVT.

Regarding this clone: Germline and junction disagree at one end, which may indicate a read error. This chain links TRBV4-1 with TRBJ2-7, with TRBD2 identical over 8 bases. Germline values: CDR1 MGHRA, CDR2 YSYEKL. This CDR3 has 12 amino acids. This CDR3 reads CASSQGPGTRNF. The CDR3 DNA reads TGCGCCAGCAGCCAAGGCCCCGGGACTAGGAACTTC.

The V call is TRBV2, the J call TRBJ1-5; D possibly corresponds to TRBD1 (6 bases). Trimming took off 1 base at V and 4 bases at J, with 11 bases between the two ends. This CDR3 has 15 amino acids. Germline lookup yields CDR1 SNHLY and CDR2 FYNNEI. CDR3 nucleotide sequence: TGTGCCAGCAGTGAAGGACAGGCCCTGAATCAGCCCCAGCATTTT. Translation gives CASSEGQALNQPQHF.

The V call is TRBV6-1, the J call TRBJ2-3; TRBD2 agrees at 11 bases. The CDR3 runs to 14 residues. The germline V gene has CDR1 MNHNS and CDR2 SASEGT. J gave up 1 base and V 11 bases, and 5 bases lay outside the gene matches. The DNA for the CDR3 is TGTGCCGGTACTAGCGGGAGCCGCACAGATACGCAGTATTTT. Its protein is CAGTSGSRTDTQYF.

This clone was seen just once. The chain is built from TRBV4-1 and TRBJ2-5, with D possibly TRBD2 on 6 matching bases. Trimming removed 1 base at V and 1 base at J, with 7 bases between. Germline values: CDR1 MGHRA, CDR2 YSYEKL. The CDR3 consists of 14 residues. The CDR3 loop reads CASSQGGVQETQYF. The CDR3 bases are TGCGCCAGCAGCCAAGGGGGGGTCCAAGAGACCCAGTACTTC.

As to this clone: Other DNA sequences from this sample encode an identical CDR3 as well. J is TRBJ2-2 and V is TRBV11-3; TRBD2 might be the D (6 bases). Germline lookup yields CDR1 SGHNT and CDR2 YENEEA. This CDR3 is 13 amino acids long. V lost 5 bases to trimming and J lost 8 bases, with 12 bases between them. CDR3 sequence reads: CASSQTRTGELFF. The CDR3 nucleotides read TGTGCCAGCAGCCAGACTAGAACGGGGGAGCTGTTTTTT. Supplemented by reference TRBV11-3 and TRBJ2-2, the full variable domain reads EAGVVQSPRYKIIEKKQPVAFWCNPISGHNTLYWYLQNLGQGPELLIRYENEEAVDDSQLPKDRFSAERLKGVDSTLKIQPAELGDSAVYLCASSQTRTGELFFGEGSRLTVL.